The clone carrying this T cell receptor beta chain has more than one count but fewer than ten. Thyroid ultrasound and orbital computed tomography, with clinical symptoms and serum thyroxine and TRAb, informed diagnoses. This record belongs to a study of T cells in Graves' hyperthyroidism and ophthalmopathy. Trimming cost V 1 base and J 2 bases, with 7 bases left between them. The CDR3 loop spans 14 amino acids. CDR1 and CDR2 (germline): SEHNR, FQNEAQ (reference sequence). Amplification of TCR beta CDR3 regions was performed using RNA transcripts as template. With the HTBI primer set, the TCR CDR3 went through a first round of RT-PCR. One entry per CDR3 protein, called by TCRdb with MiXCR from the multiplex PCR reads. The sample shows 700,000 or so distinct CDR3 sequences, roughly 17% of them seen only once.

The rearrangement joins TRBV7-9 to TRBJ2-3, with D unresolved. This TCR derives from a man between 18 and 29 years old with Graves' hyperthyroidism. Material for sequencing was blood. DNA of the CDR3: TGTGCCAGCAGCTTAGTACAGCCCACAGATACGCAGTATTTT. It specifies CASSLVQPTDTQYF.